This is a list of T cell receptor beta chains from one sample in a study of T-cell memory formation after mild COVID-19. From the 5' RACE reads, TCRdb called clonotypes with MiXCR, one entry per CDR3 protein. The table includes roughly 170,000 distinct CDR3 sequences, roughly 23% detected once. Sequencing was performed on PBMCs or a T cell subset sorted from them (not recorded which). The receptors originated from an adult woman who had mild COVID-19 (a few samples of this study predate the infection). Cell type and time point are not known. The CDR3 runs from the conserved cysteine through the conserved F or W. Fields, in order: clone size, D gene, V gene, J gene, CDR3 DNA, CDR3 protein. A D gene is named only where the DNA matches it firmly. Clone size is not always given. Where it is, it says once, few, many or a class for expanded clones.

>-|TRBD2|TRBV29-1|TRBJ2-1
TGCAGCGTTCGCGCGGGAGGGCTTGAGCAGTTCTTC
CSVRAGGLEQFF
>-|-|TRBV7-9|TRBJ1-5
TGTGCCAGCAGCCAACAGATCAATCAGCCCCAGCATTTT
CASSQQINQPQHF
>few|-|TRBV11-2|TRBJ1-1
TGTGCCAGCAGCTCCTGGGGGGGGCCAGCTTTCTTT
CASSSWGGPAFF
>few|TRBD2|TRBV5-6|TRBJ2-1
TGTGCCAGCAGCTTGGCGGCGGGAGGGCCCAATGAGCAGTTCTTC
CASSLAAGGPNEQFF
>few|TRBD1|TRBV10-3|TRBJ2-7
TGTGCCATCAGTGAACCGGGACAGGGACCCTACGAGCAGTACTTC
CAISEPGQGPYEQYF
>-|-|TRBV29-1|TRBJ2-1
TGCAGCGTTTCACCCGCTGCAGGGGCCTACAATGAGCAGTTCTTC
CSVSPAAGAYNEQFF
>few|-|TRBV5-5|TRBJ2-7
TGTGCCAGCACCAAACAGGGACGGATAAACGAGCAGTACTTC
CASTKQGRINEQYF
>few|-|TRBV7-9|TRBJ2-2
TGTGCCAGCAGCCAACGAGGGGAGAACACCGGGGAGCTGTTTTTT
CASSQRGENTGELFF
>few|-|TRBV2|TRBJ2-3
TGTGCCAGCAGAACTAGCAAGTGGGAGTATTTT
CASRTSKWEYF
>few|-|TRBV20-1|TRBJ2-7
TGCAGTGCTAGACGATCCGGGACGGACCTTTACGAGCAGTACTTC
CSARRSGTDLYEQYF
>few|TRBD2|TRBV5-5|TRBJ2-4
TGTGCCAGCAGCCTGACCCCAACTAGCGGGAGGGGGAACATTCAGTACTTC
CASSLTPTSGRGNIQYF
>few|-|TRBV2|TRBJ2-1
TGTGCCAGCAGGGACACGAGCTCCTACAATGAGCAGTTCTTC
CASRDTSSYNEQFF
>-|-|TRBV29-1|TRBJ2-1
TGCAGCGTTGTACTATACGGTGAGCGGTTCTTC
CSVVLYGERFF
>-|-|TRBV12-3/TRBV12-4|TRBJ1-3
TGTGCCAGCAGTTTTCCCCGGTTGAGGGATTTCTCTGGAAACACCATATATTTT
CASSFPRLRDFSGNTIYF
>-|TRBD1|TRBV7-6|TRBJ2-1
TGTGCCAGCAGCGAGGGGGCTCGGTCCTACAATGAGCAGTTCTTC
CASSEGARSYNEQFF
>few|-|TRBV30|TRBJ1-1
TGTGCCTGGAGTGTATTAAATAATCGTGAAGCTTTCTTT
CAWSVLNNREAFF
>few|TRBD1|TRBV7-9|TRBJ1-2
TGTGCCAGCAGCTTAGTTTGGACAGGTGGAAATGGCTACACCTTC
CASSLVWTGGNGYTF
>-|-|TRBV4-1|TRBJ2-5
TGCGCCAGCAGCCAAGAGGGGGGCAGGGACCAAGAGACCCAGTACTTC
CASSQEGGRDQETQYF
>-|-|TRBV7-3|TRBJ2-3
TGTGCCAGCAGCTTAATTACTTCAGATACGCAGTATTTT
CASSLITSDTQYF
>-|-|TRBV15|TRBJ2-1
TGTGCCACCAGCACCCCTCAAGGGGGATCTTTTGAGCAGTTCTTC
CATSTPQGGSFEQFF
>-|TRBD2|TRBV6-2/TRBV6-3|TRBJ2-1
TGTGCCAGCAGTTACGGGGCGGGAGTGGCCAATGAGCAGTTCTTC
CASSYGAGVANEQFF
>-|TRBD2|TRBV7-9|TRBJ2-5
TGTGCCAGCAGCTTAATTGTCAGCGGGAGAGGGGAGACCCAGTACTTC
CASSLIVSGRGETQYF
>-|TRBD1|TRBV6-1|TRBJ2-5
TGTGCCAGCAGTGAGGGTGGACAGGGACGAGAGACCCAGTACTTC
CASSEGGQGRETQYF
>few|TRBD2|TRBV7-2|TRBJ2-1
TGTGCCAGCAGCTTAGCCTCAACTAGCGGGGGGTTCGTGGGCAATGAGCAGTTCTTC
CASSLASTSGGFVGNEQFF
>-|-|TRBV29-1|TRBJ1-1
TGCAGCGTCGAAGGGGGGTGGGACACTGAAGCTTTCTTT
CSVEGGWDTEAFF
>-|TRBD2|TRBV9|TRBJ2-2
TGTGCCAGCAGCGAGCCGTCCGGGGGGGAGATTGACACCGGGGAGCTGTTTTTT
CASSEPSGGEIDTGELFF
>-|-|TRBV27|TRBJ2-3
TGTGCCAGCAGTTCCCTCCAAGGAGCAGATACGCAGTATTTT
CASSSLQGADTQYF
>many|-|TRBV5-4|TRBJ1-1
TGTGCCAGCAGCTTGGAGGGGGGTATAAACACTGAAGCTTTCTTT
CASSLEGGINTEAFF
>-|-|TRBV12-3/TRBV12-4|TRBJ1-1
TGTGCCAGCAGTTTCCACCTATTAGAGGCTTTCTTT
CASSFHLLEAFF
>-|-|TRBV29-1|TRBJ1-3
TGCAGCGTTGAGCGGCAGAACTCTGGAAACACCATATATTTT
CSVERQNSGNTIYF
>few|-|TRBV7-2|TRBJ2-5
TGTGCCAGCAGCGAGGGGGGGAGCCTGGGAGAGACCCAGTACTTC
CASSEGGSLGETQYF
>-|-|TRBV20-1|TRBJ2-3
TGCAGTGCTATCGAACTCGGCGGGGGCACAGATACGCAGTATTTT
CSAIELGGGTDTQYF
>-|-|TRBV27|TRBJ1-2
TGTGCCAGCAGTTCCGGCCAGGGCTACACCTTC
CASSSGQGYTF
>few|-|TRBV24-1|TRBJ2-2
TGTGCCACCAGTCACACCGGGGAGCTGTTTTTT
CATSHTGELFF
>-|-|TRBV12-3/TRBV12-4|TRBJ1-1
TGTGCCAGCAGTTTAAGGTCCGAAGCTTTCTTT
CASSLRSEAFF
>-|-|TRBV5-1|TRBJ2-7
TGCGCCAGCAGCTCCGGGCCCCCACACGAGCAGTACTTC
CASSSGPPHEQYF
>-|-|TRBV2|TRBJ2-7
TGTGCCAGCAGTCGTGGACAGTTCTCCGAGCAGTACTTC
CASSRGQFSEQYF
>-|TRBD1|TRBV20-1|TRBJ1-5
TGCAGTGCTAGAGGGACAGGGAGTCCAGTAAATCAGCCCCAGCATTTT
CSARGTGSPVNQPQHF
>few|-|TRBV30|TRBJ2-2
TGTGCCTGGAGTGTAGGTTGGTCCACCGGGGAGCTGTTTTTT
CAWSVGWSTGELFF
>-|-|TRBV20-1|TRBJ2-1
TGCAGTGCTAGAGATTGGGTGGACCCGCCGAAAGACAATGAGCAGTTCTTC
CSARDWVDPPKDNEQFF
>-|-|TRBV6-2/TRBV6-3|TRBJ2-3
TGTGCCAGCATTAAGGATGGGGCAGATACGCAGTATTTT
CASIKDGADTQYF
>few|-|TRBV5-6|TRBJ1-2
TGTGCCAGCAGCTTGGCGCGTACGCTGGGGTATGGCTACACCTTC
CASSLARTLGYGYTF
>-|-|TRBV2|TRBJ2-3
TGTGCCAGCATCGGGATCAACACAGATACGCAGTATTTT
CASIGINTDTQYF
>-|TRBD2|TRBV6-6|TRBJ2-7
TGTGCCAGCAGTTACTCGTCTTTAGCGGGAGGGTGGGAGCAGTACTTC
CASSYSSLAGGWEQYF
>few|-|TRBV4-1|TRBJ1-5
TGCGCCAGCAGCCAAGCCTGGGGTGAGCCCCAGCATTTT
CASSQAWGEPQHF
>few|TRBD2|TRBV11-1|TRBJ2-7
TGTGCCAGCAGCCAAGGGACTAGCGGGAAAGAAGAGCAGTACTTC
CASSQGTSGKEEQYF
>-|-|TRBV9|TRBJ2-1
TGTGCCAGCAGCTTTGGAGGCAGGACCAATGAGCAGTTCTTC
CASSFGGRTNEQFF
>few|-|TRBV5-1|TRBJ2-1
TGCGCCAGCAGACCCGGACAGGGTTTAGGAGCGGGGGTGTACAATGAGCAGTTCTTC
CASRPGQGLGAGVYNEQFF
>-|-|TRBV12-3/TRBV12-4|TRBJ2-1
TGTGCCAGCAGTAATAAAGGCGGGGAACCCTACAATGAGCAGTTCTTC
CASSNKGGEPYNEQFF
>-|-|TRBV4-1|TRBJ2-5
TGCGCCAGCAGCCCACCCGGGGAGACCCAGTACTTC
CASSPPGETQYF